The present TCR beta chain was sequenced within a study of T cell repertoires in cytomegalovirus infection. Study in general: An indication of both CMV infection and matching HLA type came from public TCR beta signatures. Study conclusions and caveats: Clonotype analysis showed dominance of the ex vivo response by HLA-C-restricted CMV-specific TCR beta clonotypes. Totalled public TCR beta family frequency picked out people who carried CMV plus the relevant HLA.

TCRdb reprocessed the reads with MiXCR, giving one entry per CDR3 protein. The data show hundreds of thousands of distinct CDR3 sequences, with 35% seen just once and under 3% held by the top ten. This clonotype was observed at least ten times. Its antigen remains unknown. CDR1 and CDR2 from the germline V gene are SEHNR and FQNEAQ (reference sequence). This CDR3 spans 11 amino acids. V was clipped by 4 bases and J by 4 bases, with 5 bases between them. The source material was PBMCs. The chain recombines TRBV7-9 with TRBJ2-7; D ambiguous. The TCR was taken from a human donor in good health (CMV status not recorded). Some clones in this sample may be carry-over from other donors' samples. The CDR3 coding sequence is TGTGCCAGCAGCTCAATATACGAGCAGTACTTC. Translated: CASSSIYEQYF.